A selection of T cell receptor beta chains follows, all from one sample in a study of T cells in localized non-small cell lung cancer. The repertoire was sequenced with immunoSEQ multiplex PCR; TCRdb's copy has only in-frame clones and lacks some. Altogether approximately 3,000 clones are present, 33% being singletons, with the ten largest covering roughly 9%. The source material was normal lung tissue next to the tumor, sampled before any cancer treatment. The receptors come from a male donor aged 60 or older with stage I squamous cell lung carcinoma. The CDR3 runs from the conserved cysteine through the conserved F or W. Fields, in order: clone size, V gene, CDR3 protein. Size is omitted from some rows. Given values are once, few, many or a class for expanded clones.

abundance: NA
v_gene: TRBV11-3
CDR3aa: CASSLGLGQGFYAGNTIYF

abundance: few
v_gene: TRBV10-3
CDR3aa: CAISTGQNTEAFF

abundance: NA
v_gene: TRBV23-1
CDR3aa: CASSQVDRADEQYF

abundance: NA
v_gene: TRBV23-1
CDR3aa: CASSLAGYYGYTF

abundance: few
v_gene: TRBV19
CDR3aa: CASADANTGELFF

abundance: few
v_gene: TRBV4-1
CDR3aa: CASSHGGAGANVLTF

abundance: NA
v_gene: TRBV12-5
CDR3aa: CASGLRGDTEAFF

abundance: NA
v_gene: TRBV15
CDR3aa: CATSSDFGGPNEKLFF

abundance: NA
v_gene: TRBV6-8
CDR3aa: CASRSGQRNTIYF

abundance: medium-sized
v_gene: TRBV11-3
CDR3aa: CASSPMDRRGSSPLHF

abundance: NA
v_gene: TRBV9
CDR3aa: CASSEWKGETQYF

abundance: once
v_gene: TRBV19
CDR3aa: CASSIGQGETQPQHF

abundance: few
v_gene: TRBV28
CDR3aa: CASSSDPAESYEQYF

abundance: NA
v_gene: TRBV7-5
CDR3aa: CASSSGLAETGELFF

abundance: once
v_gene: TRBV9
CDR3aa: CASSAPGTVINQPQHF

abundance: few
v_gene: TRBV7-4
CDR3aa: CASSLGTDNEQFF

abundance: once
v_gene: TRBV19
CDR3aa: CASSRGGTNEKLFF

abundance: few
v_gene: TRBV6-8
CDR3aa: CASSYPGTGLPISGNTIYF

abundance: NA
v_gene: TRBV28
CDR3aa: CASRDSRLLMAFF

abundance: NA
v_gene: TRBV11-3
CDR3aa: CASSLTVRDTEAFF

abundance: few
v_gene: TRBV6-8
CDR3aa: CASKQAPPRYEQYF

abundance: NA
v_gene: TRBV28
CDR3aa: CASSLDGTSNEQFF

abundance: few
v_gene: TRBV28
CDR3aa: CASRGYRSSYEQYF

abundance: medium-sized
v_gene: TRBV1
CDR3aa: CASSQERRQHNEQFF

abundance: NA
v_gene: TRBV19
CDR3aa: CASSIGRRAEAYGYTF

abundance: NA
v_gene: TRBV28
CDR3aa: CASRTSAGDEQFF

abundance: NA
v_gene: TRBV11-3
CDR3aa: CASSLWTEVHEQYF

abundance: NA
v_gene: TRBV28
CDR3aa: CASRDGTSGGAPEQFF

abundance: NA
v_gene: TRBV30
CDR3aa: CAWGDSYYGYTF

abundance: NA
v_gene: TRBV29-1
CDR3aa: CSVVSGQGITEAFF

abundance: NA
v_gene: TRBV18
CDR3aa: CASSPTRGPSYNEQFF

abundance: NA
v_gene: TRBV19
CDR3aa: CASSMKNYGYTF

abundance: NA
v_gene: TRBV6-8
CDR3aa: CASMVAGGTYNEQFF

abundance: medium-sized
v_gene: TRBV9
CDR3aa: CASSVGPSNTEAFF

abundance: few
v_gene: TRBV9
CDR3aa: CASSVALAGTDTQYF

abundance: medium-sized
v_gene: TRBV6-8
CDR3aa: CASSYQNNEQFF

abundance: few
v_gene: TRBV6-8
CDR3aa: CASSPGGAPSGNTIYF

abundance: few
v_gene: TRBV6-4
CDR3aa: CASSRTESSGNTIYF

abundance: few
v_gene: TRBV2
CDR3aa: CASSLSVGTGHNSPLHF

abundance: NA
v_gene: TRBV5-5
CDR3aa: CASSCGGRRKFHRGAVF

abundance: few
v_gene: TRBV9
CDR3aa: CASSPLSSLTGELFF

abundance: medium-sized
v_gene: TRBV9
CDR3aa: CASSVGGGTQETQYF

abundance: NA
v_gene: TRBV5-1
CDR3aa: CASSLGTGYQETQYF

abundance: NA
v_gene: TRBV6-1
CDR3aa: CAISEGGRGLYEQYF

abundance: once
v_gene: TRBV14
CDR3aa: CASSQRTESGYTF

abundance: NA
v_gene: TRBV6-8
CDR3aa: CASRAWGQAGGNEKLFF

abundance: NA
v_gene: TRBV28
CDR3aa: CASSLTPDSWEQYF

abundance: NA
v_gene: TRBV28
CDR3aa: CASSSGGAMNTEAFF

abundance: NA
v_gene: TRBV14
CDR3aa: CASSPPDREYEQYF

abundance: medium-sized
v_gene: TRBV11-3
CDR3aa: CASSLDPLAETQYF

abundance: NA
v_gene: TRBV6-8
CDR3aa: CAISSGLLNSPLHF

abundance: NA
v_gene: TRBV30
CDR3aa: CASYSQGFGNSPLHF

abundance: NA
v_gene: TRBV25-1
CDR3aa: CASSDRGATYEQYF

abundance: few
v_gene: TRBV6-8
CDR3aa: CASRGDYEQNEQFF

abundance: few
v_gene: TRBV19
CDR3aa: CASSPGQGSTEAFF